The 20 T cell receptor beta chains presented below share a single source sample, sequenced in a study of technical replicates of blood from several donors. Assay: immunoSEQ multiplex PCR; the TCRdb copy retains only in-frame clones and omits some. The table lists 98,000 or so clones, about 95% of them singletons. The sample consisted of T cells isolated from PBMCs. The receptors derive from a human donor in good health.

The rearrangement joins TRBV6-5 to TRBJ2-1; TRBD2 matches 8 bases. V dropped 4 bases and J dropped 6; count of bases not matched to a gene: 11. The CDR3 has 16 residues. Germline lookup yields CDR1 MNHEY and CDR2 SVGAGI. The CDR3 is CASSSNHGLAGNEQFF. The CDR3 bases are TGTGCCAGCAGTTCGAATCACGGACTAGCCGGCAATGAGCAGTTCTTC.

The genes are TRBV7-9 and TRBJ1-6, with 9 bases identical to TRBD1. The CDR3 is 14 residues long. Germline loops: CDR1 SEHNR, CDR2 FQNEAQ (reference sequence). V lost 7 bases to trimming and J lost 9 bases; unmatched junction nucleotides: 7. The CDR3 region has the DNA TGTGCCAGCACCCGGGACAGGGAGATTTCACCCCTCCACTTT. Translating it yields CASTRDREISPLHF.

The J gene is TRBJ2-1, the V gene TRBV11-2; 14 bases are a match to TRBD2. Germline V gene sequence: CDR1 SGHAT, CDR2 FQNNGV. The CDR3 consists of 16 residues. Trimming cost V 1 base and J 8 bases; bases outside gene matches: 4. The CDR3 sequence is CASSLVTSGRAYEQFF. Written as DNA, the CDR3 is TGTGCCAGCAGCTTAGTGACTAGCGGGAGGGCCTATGAGCAGTTCTTC.

The V and J genes are TRBV4-1 and TRBJ2-5, with 9 bases that match TRBD2. CDR3 length equals 18 residues. J lost 2 bases, V lost 4 bases, and 14 bases had no gene match. Germline V gives CDR1 MGHRA, CDR2 YSYEKL. CDR3 nucleotides: TGCGCCAGCAGCCCTCGAACAAGACTAGCGGATATGCAAGAGACCCAGTACTTC. Residues: CASSPRTRLADMQETQYF.

The chain has TRBV7-9 and TRBJ2-2; 11 bases agree with TRBD2. V shed 7 bases and J 0 bases; nucleotides not matched to a gene: 7. The V gene's germline CDR1 is SEHNR and CDR2 FQNEAQ (reference sequence). The CDR3 runs 17 residues. The CDR3 here is CASTGLAGSSNTGELFF. Here the CDR3 DNA reads TGTGCCAGCACAGGACTAGCGGGTTCTTCGAACACCGGGGAGCTGTTTTTT.

The chain carries TRBV7-9 and TRBJ1-2; TRBD1 agrees at 12 bases. The CDR3 consists of 15 residues. Germline loops: CDR1 SEHNR, CDR2 FQNEAQ (reference sequence). V lost 0 bases to trimming and J lost 8 bases; unmatched junction nucleotides: 4. CDR3 sequence reads: CASSLAGQGARGYTF. CDR3 in DNA: TGTGCCAGCAGCTTAGCGGGACAGGGGGCCCGAGGCTACACCTTC. Full variable domain (outside the CDR3, taken from reference TRBV7-9 and TRBJ1-2): DTGVSQNPRHKITKRGQNVTFRCDPISEHNRLYWYRQTLGQGPEFLTYFQNEAQLEKSRLLSDRFSAERPKGSFSTLEIQRTEQGDSAMYLCASSLAGQGARGYTFGSGTRLTVV.

This chain joins TRBV7-6 and TRBJ2-3; no definite D call. Trimming stripped 0 bases from V and 3 bases from J, with 19 bases between. CDR1 SGHVS and CDR2 FNYEAQ come from the germline V gene. This CDR3 spans 18 amino acids. The CDR3 sequence is CASSLASPAGFLTDTQYF. CDR3 sequence (DNA): TGTGCCAGCAGCTTAGCCTCCCCGGCCGGGTTTTTGACAGATACGCAGTATTTT.

CDR3: CASSLDLLPGGNWTDTQYF. Written as DNA, the CDR3 is TGTGCCAGCAGCTTAGATCTTCTACCAGGGGGCAATTGGACAGATACGCAGTATTTT. The chain links TRBV11-3 to TRBJ2-3; TRBD1 matches at 8 bases. Losses at the gene ends were 0 bases for V and 3 bases for J; bases not matched to a gene: 14. Germline V gene sequence: CDR1 SGHNT, CDR2 YENEEA. There are 19 residues in the CDR3.

The chain carries TRBV5-1 and TRBJ2-7; TRBD2 aligns across 9 bases. The CDR3 loop spans 17 amino acids. The junction had 13 bases not matched to a gene; V was cut back by 2 bases and J by 4 bases. Germline lookup yields CDR1 SGHRS and CDR2 YFSETQ. The CDR3 DNA follows: TGCGCCAGCAGCTTTTCTGCGGGAGGGCCTCGCAGTTACGAGCAGTACTTC. Translated: CASSFSAGGPRSYEQYF.

The sample holds one count of this clone. The CDR3 sequence is CASSLSSGGPTYEQYF. The DNA of the CDR3 is TGCGCCAGCAGCTTATCAAGCGGGGGGCCAACCTACGAGCAGTACTTC. The V call is TRBV5-1, the J call TRBJ2-7; 9 bases line up with TRBD2. This CDR3 region has 16 residues. The V gene's germline CDR1 is SGHRS and CDR2 YFSETQ. J gave up 2 bases and V 2 bases, and 8 bases lay outside the gene matches.

This clone showed up just once. The V call is TRBV6-6, the J call TRBJ2-7, with 7 bases aligning to TRBD1. V dropped 6 bases and J dropped 4; count of bases not matched to a gene: 3. The V gene's germline CDR1 is MNHNY and CDR2 SVGAGI (reference sequence). This CDR3 has 12 amino acids. CDR3 residues: CASRGDRYEQYF. The CDR3, as DNA: TGTGCCAGCAGGGGGGACAGATACGAGCAGTACTTC.

About this clone itself: The junction and the germline gene differ at one end; a read error may be behind it. This same CDR3 is encoded by further DNA sequences in the sample. The chain recombines TRBV19 with TRBJ2-3; 9 bases fit TRBD2. Germline V gene sequence: CDR1 LNHDA, CDR2 SQIVND (reference sequence). The CDR3 has 17 amino acids. CDR3 protein: CASSIFISGSASDTQYF. The CDR3 nucleotides are TGTGCTAGTAGTATATTCATTAGCGGGAGTGCTTCAGATACGCAGTATTTT.

This clone was found once. The chain has TRBV11-1 and TRBJ2-7; D perhaps matches TRBD2 (6 bases). The CDR3 extends over 15 amino acids. V was trimmed by 0 bases and J by 2 bases, leaving 11 bases between them. Germline assignment: CDR1 SGHAT and CDR2 FQDESV (reference sequence). DNA for the CDR3: TGTGCCAGCAGCTTAGCCGGGACTGGAACCTACGAGCAGTACTTC. Protein product: CASSLAGTGTYEQYF.

The rearrangement uses TRBV18 and TRBJ2-3, with unresolved D. Trimming took 0 bases from V and 2 from J, leaving 6 bases between them. The CDR3 loop spans 14 amino acids. CDR1 KGHSH and CDR2 LQKENI come from the germline V gene. CDR3 nucleotides: TGTGCCAGCTCACCACCAAGCCACACAGATACGCAGTATTTT. Protein: CASSPPSHTDTQYF.

This clone was seen just once. This chain uses TRBV19 with TRBJ2-7, with 11 positions matching TRBD2. Germline V lookup: CDR1 LNHDA, CDR2 SQIVND (reference sequence). V lost 5 bases, J lost 3 bases, and 6 bases stayed unmatched. The CDR3 sequence is 15 residues long. CDR3 in amino acids: CASSLGTSGFYEQYF. The CDR3 coding sequence is TGTGCCAGTAGTCTTGGGACTAGCGGTTTCTACGAGCAGTACTTC.

The chain employs TRBV7-9 and TRBJ1-1, with TRBD1 matching 8 bases. V trimming: 3 bases; J trimming: 0 bases; junction bases outside the gene matches: 6. Germline CDR1 is SEHNR and CDR2 is FQNEAQ (reference sequence). The CDR3 runs to 16 residues. The CDR3 DNA sequence: TGTGCCAGCAGCTTCGGGACAGGTTTTATGAACACTGAAGCTTTCTTT. It specifies CASSFGTGFMNTEAFF.

This clone came up once. CDR3 amino acids: CASSLSAGTGGYEQYF. The CDR3 DNA reads TGTGCCAGCAGTTTATCCGCCGGGACAGGGGGCTACGAGCAGTACTTC. The rearrangement links TRBV27 to TRBJ2-7, with TRBD1 identical over 11 bases. J lost 3 bases, V lost 0 bases, and 4 bases had no gene match. Germline V gene data show CDR1 as MNHEY and CDR2 as SMNVEV (reference sequence). The CDR3 has 16 residues.

The chain has TRBV6-5 and TRBJ2-2; tentative D call: TRBD1 (6 bases). This CDR3 has 15 residues. Germline V CDR1 and CDR2: MNHEY, SVGAGI. V was shortened by 2 bases and J by 4 bases, with 11 bases between the two germline ends. CDR3 in amino acids: CASSYPPTGTGELFF. The CDR3 coding sequence is TGTGCCAGCAGTTACCCCCCGACAGGCACCGGGGAGCTGTTTTTT.

The V gene is TRBV5-4, the J gene TRBJ2-1, with a possible D match to TRBD2 (8 bases). The V and J ends lost 4 bases and 8 bases respectively, with 16 bases between them. CDR1 is SGHNT and CDR2 is YYREEE in the germline V gene (reference sequence). The CDR3 is 14 residues long. DNA of the CDR3: TGTGCCAGCAGCCAGGGGGGACTAGTTTATGAGCAGTTCTTC. Its translation is CASSQGGLVYEQFF.

This clone showed up just once. The V and J genes are TRBV5-1 and TRBJ2-3, with TRBD2 as a possible D gene (6 bases). Germline CDR1 and CDR2: SGHRS and YFSETQ. The CDR3 is 15 residues long. Trimming took 2 bases from V and 2 from J, leaving 12 bases between them. The CDR3 region is CASSLSSAFTDTQYF. CDR3 nucleotide sequence: TGCGCCAGCAGCTTATCTAGCGCCTTCACAGATACGCAGTATTTT.